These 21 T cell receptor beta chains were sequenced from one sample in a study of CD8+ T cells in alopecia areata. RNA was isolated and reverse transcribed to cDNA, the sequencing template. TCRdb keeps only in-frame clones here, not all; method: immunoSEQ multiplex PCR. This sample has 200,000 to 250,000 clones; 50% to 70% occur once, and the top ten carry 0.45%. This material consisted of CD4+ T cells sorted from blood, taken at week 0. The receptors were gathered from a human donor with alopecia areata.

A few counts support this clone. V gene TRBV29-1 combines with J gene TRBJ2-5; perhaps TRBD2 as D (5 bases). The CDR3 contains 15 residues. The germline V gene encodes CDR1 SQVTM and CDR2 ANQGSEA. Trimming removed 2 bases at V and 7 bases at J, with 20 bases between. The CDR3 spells CSVEIVAGLTATQYF. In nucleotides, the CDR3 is TGCAGCGTTGAAATCGTGGCAGGACTTACGGCGACCCAGTACTTC.

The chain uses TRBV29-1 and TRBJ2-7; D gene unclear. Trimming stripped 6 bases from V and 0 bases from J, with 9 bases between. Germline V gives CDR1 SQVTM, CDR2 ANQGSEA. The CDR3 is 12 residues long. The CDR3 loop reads CSVDGNSYEQYF. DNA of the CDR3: TGCAGCGTGGACGGAAACTCCTACGAGCAGTACTTC.

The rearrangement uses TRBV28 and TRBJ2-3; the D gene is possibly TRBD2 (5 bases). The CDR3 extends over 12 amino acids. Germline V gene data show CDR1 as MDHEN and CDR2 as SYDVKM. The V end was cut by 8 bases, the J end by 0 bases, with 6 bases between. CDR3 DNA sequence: TGTGCCAGCCGGACTAGCACAGATACGCAGTATTTT. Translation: CASRTSTDTQYF.

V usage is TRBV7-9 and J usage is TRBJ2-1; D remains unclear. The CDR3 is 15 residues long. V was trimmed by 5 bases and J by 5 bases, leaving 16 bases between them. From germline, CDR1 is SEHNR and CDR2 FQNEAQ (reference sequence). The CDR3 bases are TGTGCCAGCAGCCCCCCCCGAGCCAGAGACAATGAGCAGTTCTTC. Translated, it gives CASSPPRARDNEQFF.

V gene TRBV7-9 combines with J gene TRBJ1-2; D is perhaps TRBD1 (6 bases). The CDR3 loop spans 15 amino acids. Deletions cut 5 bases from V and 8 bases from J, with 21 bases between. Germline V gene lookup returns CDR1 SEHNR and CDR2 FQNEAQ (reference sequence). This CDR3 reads CASSPIKGPRGGYTF. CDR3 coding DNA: TGTGCCAGCAGCCCGATAAAGGGCCCCAGGGGCGGCTACACCTTC. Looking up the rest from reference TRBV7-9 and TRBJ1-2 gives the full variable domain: DTGVSQNPRHKITKRGQNVTFRCDPISEHNRLYWYRQTLGQGPEFLTYFQNEAQLEKSRLLSDRFSAERPKGSFSTLEIQRTEQGDSAMYLCASSPIKGPRGGYTFGSGTRLTVV.

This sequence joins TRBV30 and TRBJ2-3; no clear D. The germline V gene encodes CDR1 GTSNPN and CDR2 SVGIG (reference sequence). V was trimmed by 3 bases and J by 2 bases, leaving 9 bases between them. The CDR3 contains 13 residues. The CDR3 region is CAWRREATDTQYF. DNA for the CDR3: TGTGCCTGGAGAAGAGAAGCCACAGATACGCAGTATTTT.

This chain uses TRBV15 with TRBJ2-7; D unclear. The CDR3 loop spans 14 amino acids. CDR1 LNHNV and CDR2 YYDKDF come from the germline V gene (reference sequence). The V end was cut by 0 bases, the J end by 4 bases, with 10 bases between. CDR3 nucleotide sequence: TGTGCCACCAGCAGAGATCGCACCGGATACGAGCAGTACTTC. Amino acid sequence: CATSRDRTGYEQYF.

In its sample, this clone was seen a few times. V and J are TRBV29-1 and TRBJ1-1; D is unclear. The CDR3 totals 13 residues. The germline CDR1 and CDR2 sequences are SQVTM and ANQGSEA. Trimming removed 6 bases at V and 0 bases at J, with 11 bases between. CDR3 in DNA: TGCAGCGTCCAAAGAACCATGAACACTGAAGCTTTCTTT. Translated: CSVQRTMNTEAFF.

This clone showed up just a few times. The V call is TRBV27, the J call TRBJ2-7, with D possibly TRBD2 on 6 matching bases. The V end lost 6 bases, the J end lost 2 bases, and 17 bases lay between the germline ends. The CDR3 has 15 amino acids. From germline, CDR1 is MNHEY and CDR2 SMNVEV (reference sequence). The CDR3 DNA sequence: TGTGCCAGCAGACCACTAGCACTGATTACCTACGAGCAGTACTTC. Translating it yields CASRPLALITYEQYF.

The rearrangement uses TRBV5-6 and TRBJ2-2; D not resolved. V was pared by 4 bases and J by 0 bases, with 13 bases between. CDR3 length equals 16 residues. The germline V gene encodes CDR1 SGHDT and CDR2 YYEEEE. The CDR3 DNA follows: TGTGCCAGCAGCCCAATAGCATTGGCGAACACCGGGGAGCTGTTTTTT. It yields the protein CASSPIALANTGELFF.

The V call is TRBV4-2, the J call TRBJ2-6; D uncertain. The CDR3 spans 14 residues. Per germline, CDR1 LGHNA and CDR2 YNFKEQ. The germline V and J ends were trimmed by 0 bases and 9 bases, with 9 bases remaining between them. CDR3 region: CASSQEGPVNVLTF. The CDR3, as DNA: TGTGCCAGCAGCCAAGAAGGACCCGTCAACGTCCTGACTTTC.

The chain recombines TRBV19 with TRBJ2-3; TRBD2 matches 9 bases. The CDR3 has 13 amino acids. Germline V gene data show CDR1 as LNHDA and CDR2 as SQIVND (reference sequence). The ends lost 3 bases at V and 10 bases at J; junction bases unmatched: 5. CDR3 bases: TGTGCCAGTAGTATGAGGACTAGCGTGGCGCAGTATTTT. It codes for CASSMRTSVAQYF.

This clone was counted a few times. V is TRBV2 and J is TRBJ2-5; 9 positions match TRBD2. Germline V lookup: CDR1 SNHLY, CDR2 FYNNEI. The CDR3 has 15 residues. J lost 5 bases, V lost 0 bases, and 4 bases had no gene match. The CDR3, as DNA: TGTGCCAGCAGTGAAGCCGGGACTAGCAGGGAGACCCAGTACTTC. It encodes CASSEAGTSRETQYF.

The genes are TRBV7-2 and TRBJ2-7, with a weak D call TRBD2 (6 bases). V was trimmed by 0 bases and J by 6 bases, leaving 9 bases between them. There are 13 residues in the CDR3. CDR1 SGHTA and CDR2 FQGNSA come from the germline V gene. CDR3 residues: CASSLARDFEQYF. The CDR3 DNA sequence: TGTGCCAGCAGCTTAGCCAGGGACTTCGAGCAGTACTTC.

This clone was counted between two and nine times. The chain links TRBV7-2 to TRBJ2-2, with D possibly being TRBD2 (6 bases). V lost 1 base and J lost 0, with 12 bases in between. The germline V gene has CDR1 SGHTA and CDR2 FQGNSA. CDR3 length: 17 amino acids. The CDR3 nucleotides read TGTGCCAGCAGCTTAGATTGGGTAGCGGCGAACACCGGGGAGCTGTTTTTT. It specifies CASSLDWVAANTGELFF.

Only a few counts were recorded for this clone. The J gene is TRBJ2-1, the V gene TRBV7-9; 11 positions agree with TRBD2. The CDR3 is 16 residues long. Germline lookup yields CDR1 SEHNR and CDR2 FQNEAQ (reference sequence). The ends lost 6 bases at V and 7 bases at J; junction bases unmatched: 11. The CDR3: CASSQSPGLAANEQFF. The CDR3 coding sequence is TGTGCCAGCAGTCAATCCCCGGGACTAGCGGCGAATGAGCAGTTCTTC.

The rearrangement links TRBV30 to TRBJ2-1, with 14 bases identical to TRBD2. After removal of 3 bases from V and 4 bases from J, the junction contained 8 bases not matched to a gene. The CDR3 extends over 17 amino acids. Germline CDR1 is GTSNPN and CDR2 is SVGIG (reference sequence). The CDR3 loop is CAWRGLAGGQSYNEQFF. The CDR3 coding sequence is TGTGCCTGGAGAGGACTAGCGGGAGGCCAGTCATACAATGAGCAGTTCTTC.

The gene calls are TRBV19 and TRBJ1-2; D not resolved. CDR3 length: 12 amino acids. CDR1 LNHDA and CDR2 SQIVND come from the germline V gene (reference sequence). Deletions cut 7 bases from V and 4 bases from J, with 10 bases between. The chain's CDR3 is CASKDLPYGYTF. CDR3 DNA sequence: TGTGCCAGTAAGGACCTCCCCTATGGCTACACCTTC.

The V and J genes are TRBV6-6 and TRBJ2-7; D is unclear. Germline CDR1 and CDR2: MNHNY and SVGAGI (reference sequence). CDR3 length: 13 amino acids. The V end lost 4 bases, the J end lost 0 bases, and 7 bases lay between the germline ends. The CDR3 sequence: CASSFKGSYEQYF. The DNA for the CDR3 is TGTGCCAGCAGTTTTAAGGGCTCCTACGAGCAGTACTTC.

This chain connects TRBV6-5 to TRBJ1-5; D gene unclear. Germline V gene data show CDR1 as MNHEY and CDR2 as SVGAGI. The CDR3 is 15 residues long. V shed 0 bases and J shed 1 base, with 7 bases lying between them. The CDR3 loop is CASSYSFWSNQPQHF. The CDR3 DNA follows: TGTGCCAGCAGTTACTCGTTTTGGAGCAATCAGCCCCAGCATTTT.

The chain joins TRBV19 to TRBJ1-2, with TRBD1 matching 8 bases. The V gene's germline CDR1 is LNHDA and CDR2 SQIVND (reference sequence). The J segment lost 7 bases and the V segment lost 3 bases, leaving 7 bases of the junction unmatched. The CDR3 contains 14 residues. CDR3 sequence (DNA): TGTGCCAGTAGTATGCAGGGGGCTTCGGGTGGCTACACCTTC. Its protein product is CASSMQGASGGYTF.